This T cell receptor (beta chain) was observed in a study of cytomegalovirus exposure and HLA in healthy donors. About this clone itself: The target antigen is unknown.

The primer mix had 60 Vbeta and 13 Jbeta primers. Repertoires were generated with immunoSEQ multiplex PCR, while TCRdb's copy carries only in-frame clones and drops some. Among 90,000 to 100,000 clones, around 68% were seen once, and the ten largest hold about 1.3%. Overall study results and limits: Later analysis reportedly placed an Asian-associated ancestry cluster below the roughly 600-donor mean in N-insertions. Through in vitro validation, three CMV-associated chains were shown to be specific for CMV antigens. TCR beta V- and J-gene trimming, according to a later analysis, was linked to a missense DCLRE1C variant.

V lost 6 bases, J lost 1 base, and 18 bases lay in between. The CDR3 runs 16 residues. Germline CDR1 WSHSY, CDR2 SAAADI. The chain carries TRBV10-2 and TRBJ2-5; possibly TRBD2 for D (6 bases). The TCR sequence derives from a female donor in good health and CMV-seronegative. The sequencing input was PBMCs. The CDR3 nucleotides read TGCGCCAGCAGGTGGATGGGTCCGGGACTCCAAGAGACCCAGTACTTC. Amino acid sequence: CASRWMGPGLQETQYF.